This T cell receptor (beta chain) was recorded in a study of T-cell memory formation after mild COVID-19. With regard to this clonotype: The antigen remains unidentified.

Via MiXCR, TCRdb re-called the 5' RACE reads, giving one row per CDR3 protein. The sample shows hundreds of thousands of distinct CDR3 sequences, around a quarter of them seen only once. The V gene's germline CDR1 is SEHNR and CDR2 FQNEAQ (reference sequence). The CDR3 sequence is 14 residues long. The V end lost 4 bases, the J end lost 3 bases, and 9 bases lay between the germline ends. Overall study results and limits: Contracting CD8+ clones were enriched in EMRA, CD4+ mainly in CM and EM.

The TCR comes from an adult woman who had mild COVID-19 (a few samples of this study predate the infection). Cell type and time point are not known. The gene calls are TRBV7-9 and TRBJ2-2; no reliable D call. Sequenced: PBMCs or a T cell subset sorted from them (not recorded which). CDR3 in amino acids: CASSSLGYTGELFF. Here the CDR3 DNA reads TGTGCCAGCAGCTCCCTGGGCTACACCGGGGAGCTGTTTTTT.